This is a list of T cell receptor beta chains from one sample in a study of regulatory T cells in long-lasting Graves disease. Each CDR3 protein gets one entry after TCRdb re-called the multiplex PCR reads with MiXCR. The table has about 400,000 distinct CDR3 sequences, roughly 16% seen once; the top ten hold over 20%. This sample also appeared in a second study, on T cells in Graves' hyperthyroidism and ophthalmopathy.

The sample consisted of peripheral blood mononuclear cells (PBMCs), taken at new diagnosis, from a patient treated with antithyroid drugs. The source of these receptors is a young woman with Graves disease. CDR3s include the opening cysteine and the closing phenylalanine or tryptophan. Fields, in order: J gene, clone size, D gene, V gene, CDR3 protein, CDR3 DNA. A D gene is named only where the DNA matches it firmly. Rows give clone size only sometimes, using once, few, many, or a class for an expanded clone.

TRBJ2-5	few	NA	TRBV6-2/TRBV6-3	CASSYWGSLTETQYF	TGTGCCAGCAGTTACTGGGGCAGCCTGACGGAGACCCAGTACTTC
TRBJ2-7	many	TRBD1	TRBV20-1	CSADRDRGRYEQYF	TGCAGTGCGGACCGGGACAGGGGGCGGTACGAGCAGTACTTC
TRBJ2-1	NA	TRBD1	TRBV10-2	CASSSMTGKSVNEQFF	TGCGCCAGCAGCAGCATGACAGGGAAAAGTGTCAATGAGCAGTTCTTC
TRBJ2-3	NA	NA	TRBV3-1	CASSQVNVYPSTDTQYF	TGTGCCAGCAGCCAAGTGAATGTATATCCTAGCACAGATACGCAGTATTTT
TRBJ1-4	few	NA	TRBV5-1	CASSFNYQEEGLEKLFF	TGCGCCAGCAGCTTCAATTACCAGGAGGAGGGTCTGGAAAAACTGTTTTTT
TRBJ1-4	NA	NA	TRBV6-5	CASSWISTNEKLFF	TGTGCCAGCAGTTGGATCTCAACTAATGAAAAACTGTTTTTT
TRBJ1-5	NA	NA	TRBV2	CASTRGAGVEPQHF	TGTGCCAGCACCCGAGGTGCCGGAGTTGAGCCCCAGCATTTT
TRBJ1-3	few	NA	TRBV12-3/TRBV12-4	CASSLGSLAGNTIYF	TGTGCCAGCAGTTTAGGGAGTTTAGCCGGAAACACCATATATTTT
TRBJ2-5	few	NA	TRBV30	CAWSRGPGGTQYF	TGTGCCTGGAGCCGGGGGCCGGGGGGGACCCAGTACTTC
TRBJ1-1	few	NA	TRBV10-1	CASREALNTEAFF	TGCGCCAGCAGGGAGGCGCTGAACACTGAAGCTTTCTTT
TRBJ2-7	NA	NA	TRBV5-6	CASSWEYEQYF	TGTGCCAGCAGCTGGGAATACGAGCAGTACTTC
TRBJ2-1	many	NA	TRBV5-5	CASSFGPNNEQFF	TGTGCCAGCAGCTTCGGGCCGAACAATGAGCAGTTCTTC
TRBJ2-3	many	NA	TRBV5-1	CASSLSTDTQYF	TGTGCCAGCAGTCTGTCCACAGATACGCAGTATTTT
TRBJ2-1	NA	NA	TRBV7-9	CASSSLRLSYNEQFF	TGTGCCAGCAGCTCACTACGACTCTCCTACAATGAGCAGTTCTTC
TRBJ2-7	many	NA	TRBV5-1	CASSLDMTVPHEQYF	TGCGCCAGCAGCTTGGACATGACAGTCCCCCACGAGCAGTACTTC
TRBJ2-2	many	NA	TRBV5-1	CASSSGDRTGELFF	TGCGCCAGCAGCTCTGGGGATCGGACCGGGGAGCTGTTTTTT
TRBJ1-1	many	TRBD1	TRBV6-1	CASRHGQGLDTEAFF	TGTGCCAGCAGACACGGACAGGGGTTGGACACTGAAGCTTTCTTT
TRBJ1-5	many	NA	TRBV28	CASSLSLDTDNQPQHF	TGTGCCAGCAGTTTATCCCTCGACACCGACAATCAGCCCCAGCATTTT
TRBJ2-3	few	NA	TRBV6-1	CASSDSEQGTQYF	TGTGCCAGCAGTGACTCGGAGCAGGGCACGCAGTATTTT
TRBJ1-5	many	NA	TRBV28	CASSFVGQIVASDQPQHF	TGTGCCAGCAGTTTTGTTGGTCAGATTGTGGCCTCGGATCAGCCCCAGCATTTT
TRBJ1-3	many	NA	TRBV3-1	CASSHTGVEGNTIYF	TGTGCCAGCAGCCATACTGGGGTAGAGGGAAACACCATATATTTT
TRBJ2-7	many	TRBD1	TRBV20-1	CSASDRGRDEQYF	TGCAGTGCATCCGACAGGGGGCGCGACGAGCAGTACTTC
TRBJ1-2	many	TRBD1	TRBV5-1	CASSAAHRGKGYGYTF	TGCGCCAGCAGCGCGGCCCACAGGGGAAAAGGCTATGGCTACACCTTC
TRBJ2-3	NA	NA	TRBV7-9	CASSFGISTDTQYF	TGTGCCAGCAGCTTTGGGATTAGCACAGATACGCAGTATTTT
TRBJ1-6	NA	NA	TRBV5-1	CASSLDGSPRNSPLHF	TGCGCCAGCAGCTTGGATGGCAGTCCTAGAAATTCACCCCTCCACTTT
TRBJ2-3	many	NA	TRBV5-1	CASSPERTDTQYF	TGTGCCAGCAGCCCAGAACGCACAGATACGCAGTATTTT
TRBJ2-3	NA	NA	TRBV7-2	CASSLGGPGDTQYF	TGTGCCAGCAGCTTAGGAGGTCCGGGAGATACGCAGTATTTT
TRBJ2-1	many	NA	TRBV5-1	CASSPTSYNEQFF	TGCGCCAGCAGCCCCACCTCCTACAATGAGCAGTTCTTC
TRBJ1-2	NA	TRBD1	TRBV5-1	CASSLGGTGGADGYTF	TGCGCCAGCAGCTTGGGGGGGACAGGGGGCGCGGATGGCTACACCTTC
TRBJ2-5	few	NA	TRBV27	CASSSPGFQETQYF	TGTGCCAGCAGTTCTCCGGGCTTCCAAGAGACCCAGTACTTC
TRBJ2-7	few	NA	TRBV10-3	CAIGGSLEQYF	TGTGCCATCGGTGGATCACTCGAGCAGTACTTC
TRBJ2-7	many	TRBD2	TRBV11-2	CASSLRTSGSEQYF	TGTGCCAGCAGCTTACGGACTAGCGGGTCGGAGCAGTACTTC
TRBJ2-2	many	TRBD2	TRBV7-2	CASSLRGEATGELFF	TGTGCCAGCAGCTTACGGGGGGAAGCCACCGGGGAGCTGTTTTTT
TRBJ2-7	many	NA	TRBV7-9	CASSGHPAGSSSYEQYF	TGTGCCAGCAGCGGGCACCCAGCGGGTAGTAGCTCCTACGAGCAGTACTTC
TRBJ1-2	many	NA	TRBV12-3/TRBV12-4	CASSYTAGFHYGYTF	TGTGCCAGCAGTTACACCGCAGGGTTCCACTATGGCTACACCTTC
TRBJ1-2	many	TRBD1	TRBV12-3/TRBV12-4	CASKRRGLYGYTF	TGTGCCAGCAAGCGGAGGGGGCTCTATGGCTACACCTTC
TRBJ1-2	NA	NA	TRBV12-3/TRBV12-4	CASSLAGLYGYTF	TGTGCCAGCAGTTTAGCCGGACTATATGGCTACACCTTC
TRBJ1-2	many	TRBD1	TRBV20-1	CSARDFRGLVYGYTF	TGCAGTGCTAGAGATTTTAGGGGGCTGGTCTATGGCTACACCTTC
TRBJ1-6	NA	NA	TRBV9	CASSPGGGEGTLHF	TGTGCCAGCAGCCCCGGTGGAGGTGAAGGGACCCTCCACTTT
TRBJ1-1	many	NA	TRBV27	CASSLSRGSTEAFF	TGTGCCAGCAGTTTATCCAGGGGAAGCACTGAAGCTTTCTTT
TRBJ1-5	NA	NA	TRBV5-4	CASSPGNDWQPQHF	TGTGCCAGCAGCCCGGGGAATGATTGGCAGCCCCAGCATTTT
TRBJ2-3	many	TRBD1	TRBV20-1	CSAEQGAGTDTQYF	TGCAGTGCCGAACAGGGGGCAGGCACAGATACGCAGTATTTT
TRBJ1-2	many	NA	TRBV30	CAWSGNPQSGYTF	TGTGCCTGGAGTGGTAACCCACAGAGTGGCTACACCTTC
TRBJ2-5	few	NA	TRBV2	CASSTLETQYF	TGTGCCAGCAGCACCTTAGAGACCCAGTACTTC
TRBJ1-1	few	TRBD1	TRBV27	CASSLSDQGAEAFF	TGTGCCAGCAGTTTATCGGATCAGGGGGCTGAAGCCTTCTTT
TRBJ1-2	many	NA	TRBV28	CASRGGRDYGYTF	TGTGCCAGCAGAGGAGGGCGGGACTATGGCTACACCTTC
TRBJ2-2	NA	NA	TRBV19	CASSMPYTVNTGELFF	TGTGCCAGTAGTATGCCGTACACAGTTAACACCGGGGAGCTGTTTTTT
TRBJ2-7	many	NA	TRBV5-1	CASSFGDGEQYF	TGCGCCAGCAGCTTTGGAGACGGCGAGCAGTACTTC
TRBJ2-3	many	NA	TRBV20-1	CSVVQGGGFDTQYF	TGCAGTGTGGTACAGGGGGGGGGGTTTGATACGCAGTATTTT
TRBJ2-1	many	TRBD2	TRBV18	CASSLSGRADINEQFF	TGTGCCAGCTCACTTAGCGGGAGGGCCGACATCAATGAGCAGTTCTTC
TRBJ2-2	many	NA	TRBV2	CASSDRTQAGTGELFF	TGTGCCAGCAGTGACAGGACTCAGGCGGGGACCGGGGAGCTGTTTTTT
TRBJ2-3	NA	NA	TRBV5-1	CASSLELSTDTQYF	TGCGCCAGCAGCTTGGAGCTTAGCACAGATACGCAGTATTTT
TRBJ2-1	few	TRBD2	TRBV6-5	CASSYSASGGTEQFF	TGTGCCAGCAGTTACTCGGCTAGCGGGGGGACTGAGCAGTTCTTC
TRBJ1-5	few	NA	TRBV11-2	CASSLDGGAGAPQHF	TGTGCCAGCAGCTTAGATGGAGGGGCTGGGGCGCCCCAGCATTTT